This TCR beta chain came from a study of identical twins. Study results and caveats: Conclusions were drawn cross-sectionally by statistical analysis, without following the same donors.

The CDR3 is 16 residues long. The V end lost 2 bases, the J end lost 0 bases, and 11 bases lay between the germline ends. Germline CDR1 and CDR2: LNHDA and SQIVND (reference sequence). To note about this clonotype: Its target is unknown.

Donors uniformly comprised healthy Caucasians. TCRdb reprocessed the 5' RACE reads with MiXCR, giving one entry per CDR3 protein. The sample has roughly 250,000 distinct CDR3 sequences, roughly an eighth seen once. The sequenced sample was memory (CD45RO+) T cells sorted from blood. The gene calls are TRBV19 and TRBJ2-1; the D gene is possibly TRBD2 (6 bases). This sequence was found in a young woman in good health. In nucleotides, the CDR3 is TGTGCCAGTAGTATAAGGGACTTGAGCTCCTACAATGAGCAGTTCTTC. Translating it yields CASSIRDLSSYNEQFF.